This T cell receptor (beta chain) is drawn from a study of blood T cell repertoires in COVID-19. TCRdb's table, derived via immunoSEQ multiplex PCR, lists solely in-frame clones and lacks some. This sample has approximately 27,000 clones, with around 88% found just once. This CDR3 has 11 amino acids. The ends were cut back, 6 bases at V and 6 bases at J, with 12 bases in the middle. Germline-derived CDR1 and CDR2 are DFQATT and SNEGSKA (reference sequence). The sequenced material came from peripheral blood. The rearrangement joins TRBV20-1 to TRBJ2-7; possible D gene TRBD2, 6 bases. The receptor was derived from a man between 65 and 79 years old with acute or convalescent COVID-19. The CDR3 reads CSAQLASEQYF. In DNA form, the CDR3 reads TGCAGTGCGCAACTAGCTTCCGAGCAGTACTTC.